These 19 T cell receptor beta chains originate from one sample sequenced in a study of T cell responses to AZD1222 COVID-19 vaccine. Sequencing used immunoSEQ multiplex PCR; TCRdb keeps in-frame clones, though not all of them. The sample comprises 110,000 to 150,000 clones, approximately 91% of which are singletons, and just under 2% rests with the top ten. Sequencing used peripheral blood, obtained 28 days after the second AZD1222 dose. The receptors were sampled from an adult who received the AZD1222 COVID-19 vaccine.

The rearrangement uses TRBV18 and TRBJ2-3; no clear D. Trimming pared 0 bases from V and 9 bases from J, leaving 13 bases between. This CDR3 comprises 14 residues. Germline V lookup: CDR1 KGHSH, CDR2 LQKENI. The CDR3 nucleotides are TGTGCCAGCTCACCACCGACCGGCCCTACGACGCAGTATTTT. It specifies CASSPPTGPTTQYF. The full variable domain, completed using reference TRBV18 and TRBJ2-3, is NAGVMQNPRHLVRRRGQEARLRCSPMKGHSHVYWYRQLPEEGLKFMVYLQKENIIDESGMPKERFSAEFPKEGPSILRIQQVVRGDSAAYFCASSPPTGPTTQYFGPGTRLTVL.

The chain uses TRBV6-5 and TRBJ2-7; 12 nucleotides align to TRBD2. This CDR3 comprises 15 residues. J gave up 0 bases and V 8 bases, and 5 bases lay outside the gene matches. Germline V lookup: CDR1 MNHEY, CDR2 SVGAGI. The CDR3 loop is CASAGLAGISYEQYF. As DNA, the CDR3 is TGTGCCAGCGCAGGACTAGCGGGGATCTCCTACGAGCAGTACTTC.

In DNA, the CDR3 is TGTGCCAGCAGTTCCCAAACAGGGGCCTACCAAGAGACCCAGTACTTC. Protein: CASSSQTGAYQETQYF. The chain uses TRBV6-5 and TRBJ2-5, with TRBD1 matching 7 bases. V lost 4 bases and J lost 0; bases outside the gene matches: 8. Germline V gives CDR1 MNHEY, CDR2 SVGAGI. The CDR3 covers 16 residues.

The CDR3 reads CSARYTYEQYF. The CDR3, as DNA: TGCAGTGCGCGATACACCTACGAGCAGTACTTC. V gene TRBV20-1 combines with J gene TRBJ2-7; D is unclear. Germline V gene data show CDR1 as DFQATT and CDR2 as SNEGSKA (reference sequence). The CDR3 has 11 residues. Trimming cost V 6 bases and J 2 bases, with 8 bases left between them.

CDR3 sequence (DNA): TGTGCCAGCAGTTTTTCGGGAGCCGCTGAGCAGTTCTTC. Translation: CASSFSGAAEQFF. The chain couples TRBV27 to TRBJ2-1; D may be TRBD2 (6 bases). Germline V gene data show CDR1 as MNHEY and CDR2 as SMNVEV (reference sequence). V lost 3 bases and J 9 bases, leaving 12 bases between the germline ends. The CDR3 contains 13 residues.

This clone occurred once. The genes are TRBV3-1 (or the pseudogene TRBV3-2) and TRBJ2-6; 7 bases match TRBD1. The CDR3 is 18 residues long. J was trimmed by 1 base and V by 3 bases; bases with no gene match: 9. CDR1 and CDR2 (germline): LGHDT, YNNKEL (reference sequence). DNA of the CDR3: TGTGCCAGCAGCCACACCGGGACAGCACTTTCTGGGGCCAACGTCCTGACTTTC. Its protein product is CASSHTGTALSGANVLTF.

The V and J genes are TRBV7-3 and TRBJ2-2, with 9 nucleotides matching TRBD2. Germline V gene data show CDR1 as SGHTA and CDR2 as FQGTGA. The junction had 10 bases not matched to a gene; V was cut back by 5 bases and J by 6 bases. This CDR3 contains 16 residues. This CDR3 is CASSPHSGGGAGELFF. In DNA, the CDR3 is TGTGCCAGCAGCCCCCATAGCGGGGGAGGCGCCGGGGAGCTGTTTTTT.

This chain joins TRBV5-1 and TRBJ2-3, with D possibly being TRBD1 (6 bases). Germline CDR1 reads SGHRS; CDR2 reads YFSETQ. Trimming removed 4 bases at V and 0 bases at J, with 12 bases between. The CDR3 has 15 amino acids. The CDR3 DNA reads as TGCGCCAGCAGCCGGAGAACAGGGAGCACAGATACGCAGTATTTT. Translation: CASSRRTGSTDTQYF.

The chain carries TRBV2 and TRBJ1-2; a possible D gene is TRBD1 (6 bases). The CDR3 loop spans 12 amino acids. Looked up from germline, CDR1 is SNHLY and CDR2 is FYNNEI. Trimming removed 6 bases at V and 3 bases at J, with 8 bases between. The chain's CDR3 is CASSGGDYGYTF. The CDR3 region has the DNA TGTGCCAGCAGCGGGGGCGACTATGGCTACACCTTC.

V usage is TRBV7-6 and J usage is TRBJ2-7, with D tentatively TRBD1 (6 bases). The CDR3 is 15 amino acids. Germline V CDR1 and CDR2: SGHVS, FNYEAQ. With 0 bases removed from V and 5 bases from J, the gap between germline ends came to 14 bases. This CDR3 reads CASSLAGAFSHEQYF. DNA of the CDR3: TGTGCCAGCAGCTTAGCGGGGGCTTTTAGCCACGAGCAGTACTTC.

The chain joins TRBV5-1 to TRBJ2-7; D might be TRBD1 (6 bases). CDR3 length equals 14 residues. V was pared by 0 bases and J by 6 bases, with 13 bases between. Germline V gives CDR1 SGHRS, CDR2 YFSETQ. DNA for the CDR3: TGCGCCAGCAGCTTGGCCCTGGACAGTACCGAGCAGTACTTC. Its protein is CASSLALDSTEQYF.

This chain uses TRBV27 with TRBJ2-7; D may correspond to TRBD1 or TRBD2 (6 bases each). The V end lost 7 bases, the J end lost 1 base, and 14 bases lay between the germline ends. The CDR3 spans 14 residues. The germline V gene encodes CDR1 MNHEY and CDR2 SMNVEV (reference sequence). In DNA, the CDR3 is TGTGCCAGCACCCCCGGGGGCGCATCCTACGAGCAGTACTTC. Its translation is CASTPGGASYEQYF.

The rearrangement joins TRBV19 to TRBJ1-1, with a possible D match to TRBD1 (6 bases). Trimming cost V 5 bases and J 1 base, with 14 bases left between them. The CDR3 spans 15 residues. Per germline, CDR1 LNHDA and CDR2 SQIVND (reference sequence). CDR3 region: CASSVNRAKNTEAFF. CDR3 in DNA: TGTGCCAGTAGTGTCAACAGGGCCAAGAACACTGAAGCTTTCTTT. Full variable domain (missing parts from reference TRBV19 and TRBJ1-1): DGGITQSPKYLFRKEGQNVTLSCEQNLNHDAMYWYRQDPGQGLRLIYYSQIVNDFQKGDIAEGYSVSREKKESFPLTVTSAQKNPTAFYLCASSVNRAKNTEAFFGQGTRLTVV.

The genes are TRBV7-9 and TRBJ1-5; perhaps TRBD1 as D (6 bases). The CDR3 sequence is 19 residues long. V shed 1 base and J shed 6 bases, with 25 bases lying between them. From germline, CDR1 is SEHNR and CDR2 FQNEAQ (reference sequence). Here the CDR3 DNA reads TGTGCCAGCAGCTTAGATTCTCCCCCTCTAGGGGGGGCCGGTCAGCCCCAGCATTTT. It translates to CASSLDSPPLGGAGQPQHF.

With regard to this clone: The same CDR3 is also encoded by other DNA sequences in this sample. The CDR3: CASSVDLNTEAFF. The CDR3 DNA reads TGTGCCAGCAGTGTAGACCTGAACACTGAAGCTTTCTTT. The chain couples TRBV2 to TRBJ1-1; D ambiguous. Germline CDR1 reads SNHLY; CDR2 reads FYNNEI. Between the trimmed V and J ends, which lost 4 bases and 0 bases, there was a span of 6 bases. The CDR3 is made up of 13 amino acids. The whole variable domain, filled in from reference TRBV2 and TRBJ1-1, reads EPEVTQTPSHQVTQMGQEVILRCVPISNHLYFYWYRQILGQKVEFLVSFYNNEISEKSEIFDDQFSVERPDGSNFTLKIRSTKLEDSAMYFCASSVDLNTEAFFGQGTRLTVV.

This clone was seen only a few times. The rearrangement links TRBV9 to TRBJ1-2; a possible D gene is TRBD1 (5 bases). CDR3 length equals 15 residues. V gave up 0 bases and J gave up 4 bases, with 13 bases separating them. Germline V gene sequence: CDR1 SGDLS, CDR2 YYNGEE. CDR3 sequence (DNA): TGTGCCAGCAGCGTAGCCAGACAGACACTCTATGGCTACACCTTC. Protein: CASSVARQTLYGYTF.

The rearrangement links TRBV3-1 (or the pseudogene TRBV3-2) to TRBJ1-1; the D gene is possibly TRBD1 (5 bases). V lost 0 bases to trimming and J lost 0 bases, with 8 bases between them. The CDR3 spans 15 residues. Germline V CDR1 and CDR2: LGHDT, YNNKEL (reference sequence). CDR3 protein: CASSQDRALNTEAFF. The CDR3 DNA reads as TGTGCCAGCAGCCAAGACAGGGCATTGAACACTGAAGCTTTCTTT.

The chain employs TRBV7-3 and TRBJ1-6; D ambiguous. V gave up 4 bases and J gave up 9 bases, with 10 bases separating them. Germline V gene data show CDR1 as SGHTA and CDR2 as FQGTGA. This CDR3 spans 13 amino acids. The CDR3 DNA reads TGTGCCAGCAGCTCCTCCCTAATTTCACCCCTCCACTTT. This encodes CASSSSLISPLHF.

The chain uses TRBV18 and TRBJ1-1; the match to TRBD1 covers 8 bases. The CDR3 runs to 14 residues. Trimming at V came to 2 bases and at J to 4 bases, leaving 3 bases not matched to a gene. Germline V lookup: CDR1 KGHSH, CDR2 LQKENI. CDR3 bases: TGTGCCAGCTCACCAGGGCAGGGGGCCACTGAAGCTTTCTTT. Its protein product is CASSPGQGATEAFF.